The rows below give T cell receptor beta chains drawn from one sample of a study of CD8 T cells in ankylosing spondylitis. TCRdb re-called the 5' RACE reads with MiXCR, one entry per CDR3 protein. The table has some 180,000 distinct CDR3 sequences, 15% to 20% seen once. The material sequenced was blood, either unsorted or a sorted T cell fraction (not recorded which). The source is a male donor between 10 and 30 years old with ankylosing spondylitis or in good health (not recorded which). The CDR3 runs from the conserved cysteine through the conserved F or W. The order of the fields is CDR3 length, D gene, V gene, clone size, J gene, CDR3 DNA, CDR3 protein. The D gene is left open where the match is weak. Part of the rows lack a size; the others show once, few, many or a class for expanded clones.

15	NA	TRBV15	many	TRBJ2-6	TGTGCCACAGGCTACCGGGAGAGCGGGGCCAACGTCCTGACTTTC	CATGYRESGANVLTF
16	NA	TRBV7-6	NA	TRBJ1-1	TGTGCCAGCAGCTTAGCGCGCAACAGGGTCGACACTGAAGCTTTCTTT	CASSLARNRVDTEAFF
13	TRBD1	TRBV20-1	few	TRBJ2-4	TGCAGTGCTTCTAACCGGGACAGGGGAGGGCAGTACTTC	CSASNRDRGGQYF
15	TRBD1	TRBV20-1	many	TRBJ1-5	TGCAGTGCTAGTCCGCGGACAGGGGGCCTTCAGCCCCAGCATTTT	CSASPRTGGLQPQHF
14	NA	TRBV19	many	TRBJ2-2	TGTGCCAGTAGTATAGCTCTATACACCGGGGAGCTGTTTTTT	CASSIALYTGELFF
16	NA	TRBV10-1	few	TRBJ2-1	TGCGCCAGCAGTGAGTGGGACGGGCCCACCTACAATGAGCAGTTCTTC	CASSEWDGPTYNEQFF
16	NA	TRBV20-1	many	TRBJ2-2	TGCAGTGCTAGAGATGGCAGAGGGGGGCGCCCCGGGGAGCTGTTTTTT	CSARDGRGGRPGELFF
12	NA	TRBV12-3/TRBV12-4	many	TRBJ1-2	TGTGCCAGCAGTCCACAGGATTATGGCTACACCTTC	CASSPQDYGYTF
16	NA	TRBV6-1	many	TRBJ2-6	TGTGCCAGCAGTGAAGGCAGTCGGGGCTGGGCCAACGTCCTGACTTTC	CASSEGSRGWANVLTF
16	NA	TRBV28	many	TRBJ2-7	TGTGCCAGCAGCGACGGCCGAGGCCTGAGCTCCTACGAGCAGTACTTC	CASSDGRGLSSYEQYF
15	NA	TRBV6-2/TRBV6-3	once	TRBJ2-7	TGTGCCAGCGGCGGGTATGGGCGGGCCTCGTACGAGCAGTACTTC	CASGGYGRASYEQYF
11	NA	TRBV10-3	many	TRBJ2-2	TGTGCCATCAAAATCACCGGGGAGCTGTTTTTT	CAIKITGELFF
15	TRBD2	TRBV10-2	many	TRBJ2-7	TGCGCCAGCACACTAGCGGGAGGCGGATCACCCGAGCAGTACTTC	CASTLAGGGSPEQYF
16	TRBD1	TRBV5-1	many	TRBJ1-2	TGCGCCAGCTCCCAGAGCAGAGGGGGCACTAACTATGGCTACACCTTC	CASSQSRGGTNYGYTF
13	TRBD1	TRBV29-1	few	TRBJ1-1	TGCAGCGTGGTGGTGGGACAGCGCACTGAAGCTTTCTTT	CSVVVGQRTEAFF
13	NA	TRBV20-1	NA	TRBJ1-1	TGCAGTGCTAGGCCGAGTATGAACACTGAAGCTTTCTTT	CSARPSMNTEAFF
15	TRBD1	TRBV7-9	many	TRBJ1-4	TGTGCCAGCAGCACTCCGGGTAGGGGGCCCCAAAAACTGTTTTTT	CASSTPGRGPQKLFF
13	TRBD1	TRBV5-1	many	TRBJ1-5	TGCGCCAGCAGCTTAGATGGACAGGCAGCCCAGCATTTT	CASSLDGQAAQHF
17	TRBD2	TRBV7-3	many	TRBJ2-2	TGTGCCAGCAGCCCCCCACCCTCTAGCGGGTACACCGGGGAGCTGTTTTTT	CASSPPPSSGYTGELFF
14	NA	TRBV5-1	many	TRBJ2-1	TGCGCCAGCAGCACAGGGCCTAGCAGAAATGAGCAGTTCTTC	CASSTGPSRNEQFF
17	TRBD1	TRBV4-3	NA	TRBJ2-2	TGCGCCAGCAGCCAGAGAGTTTGGACAGGGGCGTCCGGGGAGCTGTTTTTT	CASSQRVWTGASGELFF
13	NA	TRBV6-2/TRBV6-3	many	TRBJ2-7	TGTGCCAGCAGTTACTCACAGACCTACGAGCAGTACTTC	CASSYSQTYEQYF
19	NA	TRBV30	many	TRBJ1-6	TGTGCCTGGAGCGCCCTTGCCGGGGGGACCTGGGGGGTTAATTCACCCCTCCACTTT	CAWSALAGGTWGVNSPLHF
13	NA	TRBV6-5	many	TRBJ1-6	TGTGCCAGCAGTTCCGTGGTGGATTCACCCCTCCACTTT	CASSSVVDSPLHF
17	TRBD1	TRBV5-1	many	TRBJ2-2	TGCGCCAGCAGCCTTCACCGGGACAGGGCGTCACTGGGGGAGCTGTTTTTT	CASSLHRDRASLGELFF
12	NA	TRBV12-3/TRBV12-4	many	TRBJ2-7	TGTGCCAGCCGGGAAGGAGCCTACGAGCAGTACTTC	CASREGAYEQYF
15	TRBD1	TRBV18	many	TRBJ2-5	TGTGCCAGCTCACCCCACAGGGGGCGCGAAGAGACCCAGTACTTC	CASSPHRGREETQYF
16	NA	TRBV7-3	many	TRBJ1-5	TGTGCCAGCAGCTTATCCCCGATCTATAGCAATCAGCCCCAGCATTTT	CASSLSPIYSNQPQHF
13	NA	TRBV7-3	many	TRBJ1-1	TGTGCCAGCAGCTTGGGCTACAACACTGAAGCTTTCTTT	CASSLGYNTEAFF
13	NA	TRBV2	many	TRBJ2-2	TGTGCCAGCACCGAACAGGGCCCCGGGGAGCTGTTTTTT	CASTEQGPGELFF
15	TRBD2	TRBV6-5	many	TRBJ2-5	TGTGCCAGCAGTTACTCTAGCGGGAGGAAAGAGACCCAGTACTTC	CASSYSSGRKETQYF
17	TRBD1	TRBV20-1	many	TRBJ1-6	TGCAGTGCTAGAGGCTACACCCCGGGACAGCTGAATTCACCCCTCCACTTT	CSARGYTPGQLNSPLHF
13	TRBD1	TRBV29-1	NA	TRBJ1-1	TGCAGCGTCCTAGGACAGGGAGGCACTGAAGCTTTCTTT	CSVLGQGGTEAFF
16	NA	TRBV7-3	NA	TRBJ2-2	TGTGCCAGCAGCCCCCGGACAGTGAGTTACACCGGGGAGCTGTTTTTT	CASSPRTVSYTGELFF
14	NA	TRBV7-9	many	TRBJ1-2	TGTGCCAGCAGCCCACGGGACACCCGGCAGGGCTACACCTTC	CASSPRDTRQGYTF
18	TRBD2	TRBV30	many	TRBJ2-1	TGTGCCTGGAGTGTAACTAGCGGGAGGGAAAAGTCCTACAATGAGCAGTTCTTC	CAWSVTSGREKSYNEQFF
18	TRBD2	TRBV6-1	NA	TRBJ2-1	TGTGCCACCCTACGCTCCCGGACTAGCTATAGCTCCTACAATGAGCAGTTCTTC	CATLRSRTSYSSYNEQFF
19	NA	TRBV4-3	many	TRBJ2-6	TGCGCCAGCAGCCAAGATTGGGGGCTAGTGGCTGGGGGGGCCAACGTCCTGACTTTC	CASSQDWGLVAGGANVLTF
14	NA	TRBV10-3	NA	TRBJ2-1	TGTGCCATCAGTGACGGGCCACGGATGAATGAGCAGTTCTTC	CAISDGPRMNEQFF
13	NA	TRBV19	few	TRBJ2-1	TGTGCCAGTAGCATAGCCAACAGGGGAGGACAGTTCTTC	CASSIANRGGQFF
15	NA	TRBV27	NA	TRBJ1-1	TGTGCCAGCAGTTTATCGGGGCGGCCGAACACTGAAGCTTTCTTT	CASSLSGRPNTEAFF